These 24 T cell receptor beta chains were all obtained from the same sample, sequenced in a study of cytomegalovirus exposure and HLA in healthy donors. PCR employed 60 Vbeta and 13 Jbeta primers. This table comes from immunoSEQ multiplex PCR, and its TCRdb copy is limited to in-frame clones, with some not included. The data hold approximately 150,000 clones, with 77% observed a single time. Sequencing was done on a sample of PBMCs. All receptors come from a woman aged 25 to 45 in good health and CMV-seropositive.

The genes are TRBV2 and TRBJ1-1, with D hard to call. The CDR3 loop spans 12 amino acids. The germline V and J ends were trimmed by 4 bases and 4 bases, with 7 bases remaining between them. Germline lookup yields CDR1 SNHLY and CDR2 FYNNEI. The CDR3 bases are TGTGCCAGCAGTGCAGGAGGCACTGAAGCTTTCTTT. This encodes CASSAGGTEAFF.

The chain combines TRBV6-1 with TRBJ1-4; D perhaps matches TRBD1 (6 bases). Trimming took off 6 bases at V and 3 bases at J, with 14 bases between the two ends. Germline assignment: CDR1 MNHNS and CDR2 SASEGT. CDR3 length: 15 amino acids. This chain's CDR3 is CASRGRQDSNEKLFF. CDR3 nucleotides: TGTGCCAGCAGGGGACGACAGGATTCTAATGAAAAACTGTTTTTT.

The V gene is TRBV5-4, the J gene TRBJ2-5; D uncertain. Between the trimmed V and J ends, which lost 4 bases and 1 base, there was a span of 8 bases. This CDR3 has 13 residues. Germline lookup yields CDR1 SGHNT and CDR2 YYREEE (reference sequence). The CDR3 coding sequence is TGTGCCAGCAGCAAGAGTTTCCAAGAGACCCAGTACTTC. It codes for CASSKSFQETQYF. Full variable domain (outside the CDR3, taken from reference TRBV5-4 and TRBJ2-5): ETGVTQSPTHLIKTRGQQVTLRCSSQSGHNTVSWYQQALGQGPQFIFQYYREEENGRGNFPPRFSGLQFPNYSSELNVNALELDDSALYLCASSKSFQETQYFGPGTRLLVL.

The chain links TRBV6-1 to TRBJ1-4; the D gene is possibly TRBD1 (6 bases). Trimming took 7 bases from V and 7 from J, leaving 16 bases between them. Germline V CDR1 and CDR2: MNHNS, SASEGT. This CDR3 is 14 amino acids long. CDR3 in DNA: TGTGCCAGCAAGGGGGGGGTGAAAGGTGAAAAACTGTTTTTT. Translation: CASKGGVKGEKLFF.

V gene TRBV12-5 combines with J gene TRBJ1-1; 9 bases are shared with TRBD1. The CDR3 loop spans 15 amino acids. J was trimmed by 1 base and V by 4 bases; bases with no gene match: 4. CDR1 and CDR2 from the germline V gene are LGHNT and FRNRAP. For the CDR3, the DNA is TGTGCTAGTGGTTCGGGACAGGGAAGGAACACTGAAGCTTTCTTT. Amino acids: CASGSGQGRNTEAFF.

The chain carries TRBV29-1 and TRBJ2-1; D gene uncertain. The CDR3 runs to 14 residues. V dropped 0 bases and J dropped 5 bases, with 11 bases sitting between them. The V gene's germline CDR1 is SQVTM and CDR2 ANQGSEA. The CDR3 protein is CSVEDTQAHNEQFF. CDR3 nucleotide sequence: TGCAGCGTTGAAGATACCCAGGCCCACAATGAGCAGTTCTTC.

The chain recombines TRBV5-8 with TRBJ1-2, with TRBD1 as a possible D gene (6 bases). Germline V gives CDR1 SGHTS, CDR2 YDEGEE. V lost 2 bases to trimming and J lost 6 bases, with 17 bases between them. The CDR3 is 15 amino acids. CDR3 sequence (DNA): TGTGCCAGCAGCTTCCGAGGAGAGGGGGTAAATGGCTACACCTTC. It translates to CASSFRGEGVNGYTF.

The gene calls are TRBV13 and TRBJ2-2; 9 bases match TRBD2. After removal of 5 bases from V and 1 base from J, the junction contained 5 bases not matched to a gene. This CDR3 has 16 residues. Germline CDR1 reads PRHDT; CDR2 reads FYEKMQ (reference sequence). CDR3 sequence: CASSARLAVNTGELFF. DNA of the CDR3: TGTGCCAGCAGCGCCCGACTAGCGGTGAACACCGGGGAGCTGTTTTTT.

The chain carries TRBV5-1 and TRBJ2-1, with TRBD1 matching over 10 bases. This CDR3 has 16 amino acids. V lost 2 bases and J lost 0; bases outside the gene matches: 2. CDR1 and CDR2 from the germline V gene are SGHRS and YFSETQ. The CDR3 DNA reads as TGCGCCAGCAGCTTAAGGACAGGGGGCTCCTACAATGAGCAGTTCTTC. This codes for CASSLRTGGSYNEQFF.

The chain recombines TRBV23-1 with TRBJ2-5; possibly TRBD1 for D (7 bases). TRBV23-1 is noted as an ORF with a role that remains uncertain. The CDR3 runs 16 residues. V lost 7 bases and J lost 2, with 20 bases in between. The CDR3 nucleotides are TGCGCCAGCACCCCTAAGAGGCAGGGGGGTCAAGAGACCCAGTACTTC. Its protein is CASTPKRQGGQETQYF.

In this sample, this clone turned up once. The J gene is TRBJ2-5, the V gene TRBV6-6; D is possibly TRBD2 (5 bases). The CDR3 sequence is 12 residues long. CDR1 MNHNY and CDR2 SVGAGI come from the germline V gene (reference sequence). V lost 3 bases and J lost 7, with 9 bases in between. For the CDR3, the DNA is TGTGCCAGCAGTTATGAGGGAGTGACCCAGTACTTC. Translated: CASSYEGVTQYF.

The rearrangement uses TRBV6-1 and TRBJ1-4; D not resolved. The CDR3 consists of 17 residues. Looked up from germline, CDR1 is MNHNS and CDR2 is SASEGT. The ends were cut back, 0 bases at V and 5 bases at J, with 16 bases in the middle. This CDR3 is CASSEAPVGDRNEKLFF. In DNA, the CDR3 is TGTGCCAGCAGTGAAGCCCCGGTAGGAGATCGCAATGAAAAACTGTTTTTT.

The rearrangement joins TRBV6-5 to TRBJ2-3; TRBD1 matches 7 bases. V lost 2 bases and J lost 1; bases outside the gene matches: 3. In germline, CDR1 is MNHEY, CDR2 SVGAGI. The CDR3 sequence is 15 residues long. The CDR3 region is CASSYGQGGTDTQYF. DNA for the CDR3: TGTGCCAGCAGTTACGGGCAGGGGGGCACAGATACGCAGTATTTT.

This chain connects TRBV28 to TRBJ2-5; TRBD2 matches 8 bases. This CDR3 is built from 17 residues. V was clipped by 4 bases and J by 5 bases; unmatched bases: 15. Germline CDR1 MDHEN, CDR2 SYDVKM. This CDR3 reads CASSSRISGSLRETQYF. The CDR3 region has the DNA TGTGCCAGCAGTTCCCGAATAAGCGGGAGTCTCAGGGAGACCCAGTACTTC.

The chain joins TRBV7-7 to TRBJ2-2; 11 bases are shared with TRBD2. Germline V gene sequence: CDR1 SSHAT, CDR2 FNYEAQ (reference sequence). J lost 4 bases, V lost 5 bases, and 9 bases had no gene match. The CDR3 extends over 17 amino acids. In nucleotides, the CDR3 is TGTGCCAGCAGCCCAAGAAGTCTAGCGGGGGGCACCGGGGAGCTGTTTTTT. It codes for CASSPRSLAGGTGELFF.

The CDR3, as DNA: TGTGCCAGCTCACCGCTGGCCAGGGACTCTGGAAACACCATATATTTT. It specifies CASSPLARDSGNTIYF. V and J are TRBV18 and TRBJ1-3; possibly TRBD1 for D (5 bases). Germline V gives CDR1 KGHSH, CDR2 LQKENI. The CDR3 has 16 amino acids. V lost 3 bases and J lost 0, with 12 bases in between.

V is TRBV7-9 and J is TRBJ1-1; D is unresolved. Between the trimmed V and J ends, which lost 5 bases and 0 bases, there was a span of 10 bases. The germline V gene encodes CDR1 SEHNR and CDR2 FQNEAQ (reference sequence). The length of the CDR3 is 14 residues. The CDR3 DNA reads TGTGCCAGCAGCCTGAGGGTGATGAACACTGAAGCTTTCTTT. Translation gives CASSLRVMNTEAFF.

The chain couples TRBV10-2 to TRBJ1-2, with TRBD1 matching 7 bases. The CDR3 spans 12 residues. Germline CDR1 reads WSHSY; CDR2 reads SAAADI. Germline trimming cut 5 bases from V and 6 bases from J; bases unmatched to any gene: 3. The CDR3 spells CASSLQGNGYTF. DNA for the CDR3: TGCGCCAGCAGTCTACAGGGGAATGGCTACACCTTC.

This clone was detected once. V is TRBV11-1 and J is TRBJ1-1; D uncertain. V was cut by 5 bases and J by 8 bases, with 12 bases left in between. The CDR3 is 12 amino acids. Germline-derived CDR1 and CDR2 are SGHAT and FQDESV (reference sequence). CDR3 sequence reads: CASSLRKQEAFF. CDR3 in DNA: TGTGCCAGCAGCCTTAGAAAGCAAGAAGCTTTCTTT.

This clone has just one count. Here the CDR3 reads CSVEDRDSPNYGYTF. The CDR3 DNA follows: TGCAGCGTTGAAGACAGGGACAGCCCTAACTATGGCTACACCTTC. The chain uses TRBV29-1 and TRBJ1-2, with 7 bases fitting TRBD1. Germline V gives CDR1 SQVTM, CDR2 ANQGSEA. The CDR3 has 15 amino acids. Trimming removed 0 bases from V and 0 bases from J; junction bases left unmatched: 4. The entire variable domain, with the rest obtained from reference TRBV29-1 and TRBJ1-2, is as follows: SAVISQKPSRDICQRGTSLTIQCQVDSQVTMMFWYRQQPGQSLTLIATANQGSEATYESGFVIDKFPISRPNLTFSTLTVSNMSPEDSSIYLCSVEDRDSPNYGYTFGSGTRLTVV.

The rearrangement links TRBV7-6 to TRBJ1-2; 11 nucleotides agree with TRBD1. The CDR3 sequence is 15 residues long. V shed 2 bases, J shed 6 bases, and the junction held 5 bases outside the gene matches. Germline CDR1 and CDR2: SGHVS and FNYEAQ. The DNA of the CDR3 is TGTGCCAGCAGCTTATTGGGACAGGGGGTTGATGGCTACACCTTC. This sequence encodes CASSLLGQGVDGYTF.

This chain joins TRBV28 and TRBJ1-4, with 7 bases fitting TRBD1. Trimming took 2 bases from V and 6 from J; bases not matched to a gene: 9. This CDR3 contains 16 residues. CDR1 is MDHEN, CDR2 SYDVKM, per germline. This CDR3 is CASSLKDRTKDEKLFF. The CDR3 DNA reads TGTGCCAGCAGTTTAAAGGACAGGACGAAGGATGAAAAACTGTTTTTT.

The chain links TRBV5-5 to TRBJ2-1, with 7 bases identical to TRBD1. The junction had 2 bases not matched to a gene; V was cut back by 2 bases and J by 9 bases. The CDR3 loop spans 12 amino acids. Germline V lookup: CDR1 SGHKS, CDR2 YYEKEE (reference sequence). The CDR3 region has the DNA TGTGCCAGCAGCTTTGGACAGGTTGAGCAGTTCTTC. It yields the protein CASSFGQVEQFF.

This chain joins TRBV6-1 and TRBJ2-1, with 11 bases fitting TRBD2. V shed 2 bases, J shed 8 bases, and the junction held 8 bases outside the gene matches. The length of the CDR3 is 16 residues. Germline V gene lookup returns CDR1 MNHNS and CDR2 SASEGT. CDR3 protein: CASSERLGTSGDEQFF. Here the CDR3 DNA reads TGTGCCAGCAGTGAACGGTTGGGGACTAGCGGTGATGAGCAGTTCTTC.